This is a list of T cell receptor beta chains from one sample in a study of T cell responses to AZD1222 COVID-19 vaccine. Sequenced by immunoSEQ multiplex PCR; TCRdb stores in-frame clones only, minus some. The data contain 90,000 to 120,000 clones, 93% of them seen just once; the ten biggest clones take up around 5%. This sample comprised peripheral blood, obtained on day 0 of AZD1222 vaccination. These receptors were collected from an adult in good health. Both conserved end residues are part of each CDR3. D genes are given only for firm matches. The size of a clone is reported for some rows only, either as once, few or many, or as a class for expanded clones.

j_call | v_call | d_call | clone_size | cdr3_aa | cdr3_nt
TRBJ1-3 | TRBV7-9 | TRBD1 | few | CASSQGTGGGSSGNTIYF | TGTGCCAGCAGCCAAGGGACAGGGGGAGGGAGCTCTGGAAACACCATATATTTT
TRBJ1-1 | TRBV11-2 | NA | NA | CASSLDFGSEAFF | TGTGCCAGCAGCTTAGATTTCGGCAGTGAAGCTTTCTTT
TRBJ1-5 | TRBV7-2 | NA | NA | CASSRTSNQPQHF | TGTGCCAGCAGTCGGACAAGCAATCAGCCCCAGCATTTT
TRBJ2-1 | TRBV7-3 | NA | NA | CASSRSVLADNEQFF | TGTGCCAGCAGCCGTTCTGTACTAGCAGATAATGAGCAGTTCTTC
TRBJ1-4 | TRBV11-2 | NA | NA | CASSLARGINEKLFF | TGTGCCAGCAGCTTAGCCAGGGGTATTAATGAAAAACTGTTTTTT
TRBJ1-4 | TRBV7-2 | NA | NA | CASSPRVTVRGEKLFF | TGTGCCAGCAGCCCAAGGGTCACCGTTCGGGGAGAAAAACTGTTTTTT
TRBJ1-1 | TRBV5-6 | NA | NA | CASSLWGHMNTEAFF | TGTGCCAGCAGCTTGTGGGGGCATATGAACACTGAAGCTTTCTTT
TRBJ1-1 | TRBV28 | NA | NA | CASISGGRRTEAFF | TGTGCCAGCATCTCGGGGGGGCGGAGAACTGAAGCTTTCTTT
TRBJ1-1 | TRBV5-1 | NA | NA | CASSLGRDTEAFF | TGCGCCAGCAGCTTGGGGAGGGACACTGAAGCTTTCTTT
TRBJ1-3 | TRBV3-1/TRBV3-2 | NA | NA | CASSPHRGKGNTIYF | TGTGCCAGCAGCCCCCATAGGGGCAAGGGAAACACCATATATTTT
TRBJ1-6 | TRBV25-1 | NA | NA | CASTESSYNSPLHF | TGTGCCAGCACCGAGAGCTCCTATAATTCACCCCTCCACTTT
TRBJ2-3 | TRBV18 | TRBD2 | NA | CASSPSPGGRADTQYF | TGTGCCAGCTCACCATCCCCGGGAGGGAGGGCAGATACGCAGTATTTT
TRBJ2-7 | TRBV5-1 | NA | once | CASSFNPHASREYEQYF | TGCGCCAGCAGCTTCAACCCCCACGCCTCTAGGGAATACGAGCAGTACTTC
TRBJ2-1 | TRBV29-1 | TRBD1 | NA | CSVRDGTASYNEQFF | TGCAGCGTTCGTGACGGGACAGCCTCCTACAATGAGCAGTTCTTC
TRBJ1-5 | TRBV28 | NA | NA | CASSSSPGTFHRYNQPQHF | NA
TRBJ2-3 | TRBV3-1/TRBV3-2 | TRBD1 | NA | CASSQDFGTGTTSDTQYF | TGTGCCAGCAGCCAAGATTTCGGGACAGGGACCACATCGGATACGCAGTATTTT
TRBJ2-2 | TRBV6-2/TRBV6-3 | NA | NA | CASSYSQGAGELFF | TGTGCCAGCAGTTACTCACAGGGAGCCGGGGAGCTGTTTTTT
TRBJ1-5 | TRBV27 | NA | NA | CASSHFEDNNQPQHF | TGTGCCAGCAGTCACTTTGAGGATAACAATCAGCCCCAGCATTTT
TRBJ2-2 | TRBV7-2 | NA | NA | CASSLGGNTGELFF | TGTGCCAGCAGCTTAGGTGGGAACACCGGGGAGCTGTTTTTT
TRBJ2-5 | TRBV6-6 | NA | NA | CASSYRLEETQYF | TGTGCCAGCAGTTATCGACTGGAAGAGACCCAGTACTTC
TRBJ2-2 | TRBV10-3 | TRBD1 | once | CAISLTGAQVTGELFF | TGTGCCATCAGTCTGACAGGGGCCCAGGTCACCGGGGAGCTGTTTTTT
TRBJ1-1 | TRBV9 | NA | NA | CASSPNLNTEAFF | TGTGCCAGCAGCCCAAATCTGAACACTGAAGCTTTCTTT
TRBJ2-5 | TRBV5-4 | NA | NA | CASSRSGGETQYF | TGTGCCAGCAGCCGAAGCGGTGGAGAGACCCAGTACTTC
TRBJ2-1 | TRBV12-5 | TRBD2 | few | CASGLNSGSINEQFF | TGTGCTAGTGGTTTGAATAGCGGGAGTATTAATGAGCAGTTCTTC
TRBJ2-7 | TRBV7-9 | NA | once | CASSRDILYEQYF | TGTGCCAGCAGCCGGGACATACTCTACGAGCAGTACTTC
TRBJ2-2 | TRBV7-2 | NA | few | CASSPRGAAPPRTGELFF | TGTGCCAGCAGCCCCCGGGGGGCAGCACCCCCTCGGACCGGGGAGCTGTTTTTT
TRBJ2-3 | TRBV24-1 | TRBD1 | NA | CATSEGKQGALLTDTQYF | TGTGCCACCAGTGAAGGAAAACAGGGGGCCCTACTCACAGATACGCAGTATTTT
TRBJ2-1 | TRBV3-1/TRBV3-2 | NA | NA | CASSPGNEQFF | TGTGCCAGCAGCCCGGGAAACGAGCAGTTCTTC
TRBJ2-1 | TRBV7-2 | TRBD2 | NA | CASGTGRGLAGTIYNEQFF | TGTGCCAGCGGGACGGGCAGGGGACTAGCGGGGACAATCTACAATGAGCAGTTCTTC
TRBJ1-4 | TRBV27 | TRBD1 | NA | CASRRRTGVQTNEKLFF | TGTGCCAGCAGGAGGAGGACAGGGGTACAAACTAATGAAAAACTGTTTTTT
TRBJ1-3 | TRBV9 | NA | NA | CASIGHGRNTIYF | TGTGCCAGCATTGGTCACGGAAGAAACACCATATATTTT
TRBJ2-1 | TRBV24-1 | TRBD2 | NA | CATSDPGTSGKTYNEQFF | TGTGCCACCAGTGACCCTGGGACTAGCGGAAAAACCTACAATGAGCAGTTCTTC
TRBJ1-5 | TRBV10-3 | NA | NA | CAISAGRDSNQPQHF | TGTGCCATCAGTGCGGGACGGGACAGCAATCAGCCCCAGCATTTT
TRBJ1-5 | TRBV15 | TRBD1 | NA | CATSSTGQVNQPQHF | TGTGCCACCAGCAGCACCGGACAGGTCAATCAGCCCCAGCATTTT
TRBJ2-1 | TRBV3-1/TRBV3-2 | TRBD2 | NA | CASSQDIVASGLSYNEQFF | TGTGCCAGCAGCCAAGATATTGTGGCTAGCGGGCTCTCCTACAATGAGCAGTTCTTC
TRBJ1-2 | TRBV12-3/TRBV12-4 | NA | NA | CASSLEVRGYTF | TGTGCCAGCAGCCTGGAGGTTAGGGGCTACACCTTC
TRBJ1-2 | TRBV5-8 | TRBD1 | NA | CASSPTGFGGYTF | TGTGCCAGCAGCCCGACAGGGTTTGGCGGCTACACCTTC
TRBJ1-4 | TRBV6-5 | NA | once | CASSRDLEKLFF | TGTGCCAGCAGCCGAGACCTTGAAAAACTGTTTTTT
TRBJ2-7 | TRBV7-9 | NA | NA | CASSLMTNYEQYF | TGTGCCAGCAGCTTGATGACAAACTACGAGCAGTACTTC
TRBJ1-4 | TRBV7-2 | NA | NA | CASSPGHLGEKLFF | TGTGCCAGCAGCCCGGGACATCTTGGTGAAAAACTGTTTTTT
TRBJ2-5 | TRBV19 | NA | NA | CASSPGFPQETQYF | TGTGCCAGTAGTCCCGGTTTCCCGCAAGAGACCCAGTACTTC
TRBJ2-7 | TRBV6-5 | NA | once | CASSYESLSYEQYF | TGTGCCAGCAGTTACGAGTCCTTATCCTACGAGCAGTACTTC
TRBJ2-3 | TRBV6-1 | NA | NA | CASSEVPQAGTQYF | TGTGCCAGCAGTGAAGTTCCACAAGCGGGTACGCAGTATTTT
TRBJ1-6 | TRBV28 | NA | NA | CASSLFRVDSPLHF | TGTGCCAGCAGTTTGTTCAGGGTGGATTCACCCCTCCACTTT
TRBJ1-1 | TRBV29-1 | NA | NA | CSVADGLNTEAFF | TGCAGCGTTGCCGACGGATTGAACACTGAAGCTTTCTTT
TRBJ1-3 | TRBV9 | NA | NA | CASSGARVSGNTIYF | TGTGCCAGCAGCGGGGCGCGGGTCTCTGGAAACACCATATATTTT
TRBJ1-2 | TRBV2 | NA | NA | CASKLEGVDGYTF | TGTGCCAGCAAGTTGGAGGGGGTTGATGGCTACACCTTC
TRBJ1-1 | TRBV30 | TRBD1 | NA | CAGDRVYTEAFF | TGTGCCGGGGACAGGGTCTACACTGAAGCTTTCTTT
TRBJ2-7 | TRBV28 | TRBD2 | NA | CASRTSDYEQYF | TGTGCCAGCAGGACTAGCGACTACGAGCAGTACTTC
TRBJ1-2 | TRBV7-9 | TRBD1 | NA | CASSQGDRGQFGYTF | TGTGCCAGCAGCCAGGGGGACAGGGGGCAGTTCGGCTACACCTTC
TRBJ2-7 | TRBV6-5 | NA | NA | CASSYSPGTSDEQYF | TGTGCCAGCAGTTACTCCCCGGGGACTTCAGACGAGCAGTACTTC
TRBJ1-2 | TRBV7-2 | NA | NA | CASSPGGTENYGYTF | TGTGCCAGCAGCCCGGGGGGGACCGAGAACTATGGCTACACCTTC
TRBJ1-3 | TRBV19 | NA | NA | CASSRTDGNTIYF | TGTGCCAGTAGTAGGACGGATGGAAACACCATATATTTT